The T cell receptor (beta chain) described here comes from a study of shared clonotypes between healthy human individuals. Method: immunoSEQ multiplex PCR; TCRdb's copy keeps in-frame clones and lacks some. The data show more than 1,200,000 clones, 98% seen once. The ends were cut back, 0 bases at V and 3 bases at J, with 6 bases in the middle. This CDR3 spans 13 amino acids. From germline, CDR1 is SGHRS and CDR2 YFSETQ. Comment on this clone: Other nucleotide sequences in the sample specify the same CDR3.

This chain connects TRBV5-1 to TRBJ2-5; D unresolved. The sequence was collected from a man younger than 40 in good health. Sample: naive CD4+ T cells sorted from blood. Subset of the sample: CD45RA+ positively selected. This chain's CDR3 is CASSLGGKETQYF. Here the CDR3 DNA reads TGCGCCAGCAGCTTGGGCGGTAAAGAGACCCAGTACTTC.